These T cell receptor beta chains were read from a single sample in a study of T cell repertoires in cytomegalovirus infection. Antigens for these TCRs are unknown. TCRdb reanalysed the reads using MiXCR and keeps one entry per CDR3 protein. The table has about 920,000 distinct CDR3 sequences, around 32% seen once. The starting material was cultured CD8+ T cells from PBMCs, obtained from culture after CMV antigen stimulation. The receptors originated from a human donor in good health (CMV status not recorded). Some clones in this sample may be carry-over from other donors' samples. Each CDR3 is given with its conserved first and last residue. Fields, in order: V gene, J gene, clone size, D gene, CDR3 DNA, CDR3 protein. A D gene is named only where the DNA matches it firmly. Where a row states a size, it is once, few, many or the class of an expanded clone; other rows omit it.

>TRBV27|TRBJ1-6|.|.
TGTGCCAGCAGACCGACACAGGGTTCCTATAATTCACCCCTCCACTTT
CASRPTQGSYNSPLHF
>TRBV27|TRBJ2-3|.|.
TGTGCCAGCCGCTCCGGTTGGGGCGCTAGCACAGATACGCAGTATTTT
CASRSGWGASTDTQYF
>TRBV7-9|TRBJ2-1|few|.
TGTGCCAGCAGCTCTCGGTCTCTCCATGAGCAGTTCTTC
CASSSRSLHEQFF
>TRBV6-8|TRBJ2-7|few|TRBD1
TGTGCCAGCATCCATTCGACAGGGCTCTCCTACGAGCAGTACTTC
CASIHSTGLSYEQYF
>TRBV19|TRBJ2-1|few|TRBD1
TGTGCCAGCACAGGGGGCGTAGATGAGCAGTTCTTC
CASTGGVDEQFF
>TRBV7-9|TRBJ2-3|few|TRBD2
TGTGCCAGCAGCTTGGACCTGCGCGCAGCGGGGGCCACAGATACGCAGTATTTT
CASSLDLRAAGATDTQYF
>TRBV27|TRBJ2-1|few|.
TGTGCCAGCAGTTTATCCGGGACACCTCACAATGAGCAGTTCTTC
CASSLSGTPHNEQFF
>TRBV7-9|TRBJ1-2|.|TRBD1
TGTGCCAGCAGCTCCGGGACCGAGACAGGGCTAGTAGGTGGCTACACCTTC
CASSSGTETGLVGGYTF
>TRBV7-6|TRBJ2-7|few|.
TGTGCCAGCAGCTTCGCCGGGACTTCTCACTCCTCCTACGAGCAGTACTTC
CASSFAGTSHSSYEQYF
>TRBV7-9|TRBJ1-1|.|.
TGTGCCAGCAGCTTTGGGAGACCTGAAGCTTTCTTT
CASSFGRPEAFF
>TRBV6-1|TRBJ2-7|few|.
TGTGCCAGCAGTGAGGGGGCACGGAGCTCCTACGAGCAGTACTTC
CASSEGARSSYEQYF
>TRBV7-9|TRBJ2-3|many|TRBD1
TGTGCCAGCAGCTTACCGGGACAGGTCGACGGAGATACGCAGTATTTT
CASSLPGQVDGDTQYF
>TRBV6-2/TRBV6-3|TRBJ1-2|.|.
TGTGCCAGCAGTTACGGGGCCAGGACCTATGGCTACACCTTC
CASSYGARTYGYTF
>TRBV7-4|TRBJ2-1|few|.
TGTGCCAGCAGCCGTCCAGCCTACAATGAGCAGTTCTTC
CASSRPAYNEQFF
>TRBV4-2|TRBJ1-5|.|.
TGTGCCAGCAGCCAAGACAGCGTATCTAGCAATCAGCCCCAGCATTTT
CASSQDSVSSNQPQHF
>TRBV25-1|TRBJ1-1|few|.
TGTGCCAGCAGTGACCCACGGGGGATGGTGGCTTTCTTT
CASSDPRGMVAFF
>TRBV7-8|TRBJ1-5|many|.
TGTGCCAGCAGCGACGGGGCGGGCCTTTTTAGGCCCCAGCATTTT
CASSDGAGLFRPQHF
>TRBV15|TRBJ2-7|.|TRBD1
TGTGCCACCAGCGTTCGACAGGGACGCTACGAGCAGTACTTC
CATSVRQGRYEQYF
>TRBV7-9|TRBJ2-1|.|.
TGTGCCAGCAGCCTAAGAAGGAGTACCCAGGGAGTATACAATGAGCAGTTCTTC
CASSLRRSTQGVYNEQFF
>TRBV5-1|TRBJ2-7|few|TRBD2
TGCGCCAGCAGCTTGGAAGGGACTAGCGGGGGGTTCTCCTACGAGCAGTACTTC
CASSLEGTSGGFSYEQYF
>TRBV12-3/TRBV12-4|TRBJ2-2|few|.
TGTGCCAGCAGCCCGCCTTATAACACCGGGGAGCTGTTTTTT
CASSPPYNTGELFF
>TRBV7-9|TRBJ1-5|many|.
TGTGCCAGCAATAGGGACAATCAGCCCCAGCATTTT
CASNRDNQPQHF
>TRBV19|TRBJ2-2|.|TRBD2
TGTGCCAGTAGTTGGGGGGGGAAGAACACCGGGGAGCTGTTTTTT
CASSWGGKNTGELFF
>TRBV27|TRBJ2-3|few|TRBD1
TGTGCCAGCAGTTTAGAGACAGGGTCAGATACGCAGTATTTT
CASSLETGSDTQYF
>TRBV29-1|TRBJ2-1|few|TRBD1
TGCAGCGTTGAGGGGGAGACAGGGCCCGGTTTCTACAATGAGCAGTTCTTC
CSVEGETGPGFYNEQFF
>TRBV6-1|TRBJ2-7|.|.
TGTGCCAGCAGTGGAGGACACATCCTCTCCTACGAGCAGTACTTC
CASSGGHILSYEQYF
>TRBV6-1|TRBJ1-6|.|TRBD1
TGTGCCAGCAGTCCCCGGGACAGCTACCTCTCCTATAATTCACCCCTCCACTTT
CASSPRDSYLSYNSPLHF
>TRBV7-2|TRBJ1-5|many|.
TGTGCCAGCAGCTGGACAGATAGCAATCAGCCCCAGCATTTT
CASSWTDSNQPQHF
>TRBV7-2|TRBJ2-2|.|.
TGTGCCAGCAGCTTAGTTTGGCGGAACACCGGGGAGCTGTTTTTT
CASSLVWRNTGELFF
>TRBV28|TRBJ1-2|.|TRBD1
TGTGCCAGCAGGGAACAGGGGGAGGTTGGAGGCTACACCTTC
CASREQGEVGGYTF
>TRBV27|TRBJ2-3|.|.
TGTGCCAGCAGCGAATTTCGGGGAGATACGCAGTATTTT
CASSEFRGDTQYF
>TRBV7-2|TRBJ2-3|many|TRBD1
TGTGCCAGCAGCTTAGCGGGGACAGACACAGATACGCAGTATTTT
CASSLAGTDTDTQYF
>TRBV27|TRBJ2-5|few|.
TGTGCCAGCAGTCAGGGGTTACAGACCCAGTACTTC
CASSQGLQTQYF
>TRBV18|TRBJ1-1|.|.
TGTGCCAGCTCACCACCGGCAGGAGAGAACACTGAAGCTTTCTTT
CASSPPAGENTEAFF
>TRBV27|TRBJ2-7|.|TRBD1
TGTGCCAGCAGTCTTGGGACAGAATACGAGCAGTACTTC
CASSLGTEYEQYF
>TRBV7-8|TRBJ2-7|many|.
TGTGCCAGCAGACAATTGGCCAGGGAAGGTGGCGAGCAGTACTTC
CASRQLAREGGEQYF
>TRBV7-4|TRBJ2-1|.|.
TGTGCCAGCAGCTTAGCGCTCCGACAGTCCTACAATGAGCAGTTCTTC
CASSLALRQSYNEQFF
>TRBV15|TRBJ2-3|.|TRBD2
TGTGCCACCAGCAGCAGACTAGCGACAGATACGCAGTATTTT
CATSSRLATDTQYF
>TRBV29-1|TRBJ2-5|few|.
TGCAGCATGGAGAGGGGAGAGACCCAGTACTTC
CSMERGETQYF
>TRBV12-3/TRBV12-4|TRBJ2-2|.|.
TGTGCCAGCAGCTATACAGGGACGACCACCGGGGAGCTGTTTTTT
CASSYTGTTTGELFF
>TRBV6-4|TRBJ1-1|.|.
TGTGCCAGCAGTGACGGGTTCGCTGAAGCTTTCTTT
CASSDGFAEAFF
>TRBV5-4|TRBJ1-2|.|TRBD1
TGTGCCAGCAGCCCGGGAGGGGGCTTGGGCTACACCTTC
CASSPGGGLGYTF
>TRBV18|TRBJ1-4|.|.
TGTGCCAGCTCATCACCGGCCGCTACTAATGAAAAACTGTTTTTT
CASSSPAATNEKLFF
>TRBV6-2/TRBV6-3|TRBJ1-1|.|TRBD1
TGTGCCAGCAGCCCCTGGGACAGGGCGACCACTGAAGCTTTCTTT
CASSPWDRATTEAFF
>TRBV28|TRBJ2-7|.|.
TGTGCCAGCAGTTTATTTTGGCAGTCCGAGCAGTACTTC
CASSLFWQSEQYF
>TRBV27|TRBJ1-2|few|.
TGTGCCAGCAGGACTGGGCACGGATATGGCTACACCTTC
CASRTGHGYGYTF
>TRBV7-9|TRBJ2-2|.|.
TGTGCCAGCAGCGACCCCTGGGACAACACCGGGGAGCTGTTTTTT
CASSDPWDNTGELFF